This is a list of T cell receptor beta chains from one sample in a study of cytomegalovirus exposure and HLA in healthy donors. TCRdb keeps only in-frame clones here, not all; method: immunoSEQ multiplex PCR. The table shows under 200,000 clones, with roughly 77% occurring only once. Sequencing was carried out using PBMCs. All receptors come from a woman aged 50 to 65 in good health and CMV-seropositive. Each CDR3 is given with its conserved first and last residue. The order of the fields is V gene, J gene, CDR3 protein.

>TRBV9|TRBJ1-6
CASSGRSSYNSPLHF
>TRBV27|TRBJ2-7
CASSLWAGGNRYEQYF
>TRBV28|TRBJ2-7
CASRITTGIGQYF
>TRBV9|TRBJ1-6
CASSEGVGNNSPLHF
>TRBV11-3|TRBJ2-5
CASSVGSGQIETQYF
>TRBV6-5|TRBJ1-2
CASSYVPQGYGYTF
>TRBV19|TRBJ1-4
CASSVRGEKLFF
>TRBV29-1|TRBJ2-3
CSIPGGSNTDTQYF
>TRBV5-1|TRBJ2-7
CASSLLTSGGVQGYEQYF
>TRBV29-1|TRBJ2-7
CSVDVLGTGNYPYEQYF
>TRBV28|TRBJ2-5
CASKDHTASLTQAQYF
>TRBV6-6|TRBJ1-5
CASSGTGAGYQPQHF
>TRBV6-1|TRBJ1-1
CASSLLNTEAFF
>TRBV14|TRBJ2-3
CASSLSGGGTDTQYF
>TRBV7-9|TRBJ2-1
CASSKPSGGLNEQFF
>TRBV19|TRBJ1-1
CASSPLPGTEAFF
>TRBV7-2|TRBJ2-5
CASSWGEGETQYF
>TRBV4-2|TRBJ2-5
CASSQDAGVLETQYF
>TRBV2|TRBJ2-5
CASSDFGGGEETQYF
>TRBV10-2|TRBJ1-2
CASSESVNYGYTF
>TRBV19|TRBJ1-6
CASSNQANSPLHF
>TRBV28|TRBJ2-2
CASSSSRVQAGELFF
>TRBV21-1|TRBJ1-3
CASSKRAKQGTSSGNTIYF
>TRBV25-1|TRBJ1-1
CASSESSQGNTEAFF
>TRBV10-3|TRBJ2-4
CAISERTGIAKNIQYF
>TRBV18|TRBJ1-5
CASSRSPTTGGLPQHF
>TRBV4-1|TRBJ2-2
CASSQDPRCGRFGGELFF
>TRBV29-1|TRBJ2-4
CSVVFRESIAKNIQYF
>TRBV6-1|TRBJ1-3
CASSEYPTGGNTIYF
>TRBV7-8|TRBJ1-5
CASSSSGSWQPQHF
>TRBV27|TRBJ2-1
CASSFLSSGMDEQFF
>TRBV6-5|TRBJ1-1
CASSYSGRVTEAFF
>TRBV29-1|TRBJ2-7
CSVEPRAGVSEQYF
>TRBV29-1|TRBJ1-1
CSVGRGAEAFF
>TRBV6-1|TRBJ2-3
CASRGLEGGTQYF
>TRBV11-2|TRBJ2-2
CASSPRPGLAGGRTGELFF
>TRBV11-2|TRBJ1-2
CASSLQGNGYTF